This TCR beta chain was found in a study of blood T cell repertoires in COVID-19. Looking at the study overall: Samples of COVID-19 (acute and convalescent) were obtained from the United States, Italy and Spain. PBMCs, B-cell-depleted T cells, or T cells were the source of the cDNA or gDNA that made up the material.

As originally analysed: Reference gene primer amplification gave nucleated cell count estimates. The method was immunoSEQ multiplex PCR; TCRdb's version includes in-frame clones alone and lacks a portion of them. V, J and clone size are taken as reported in that table, and D and trimming were inferred from the DNA itself. The table shows 200,000 to 250,000 clones, with about 90% occurring only once. CDR1 is LNHDA and CDR2 is SQIVND in the germline V gene (reference sequence). The CDR3 runs 14 residues. V was cut by 6 bases and J by 2 bases, with 14 bases left in between. The V and J genes are TRBV19 and TRBJ2-7; unclear D gene. Sequenced sample: peripheral blood. This clonotype originated in a woman between 18 and 30 years old who had recovered from COVID-19. DNA for the CDR3: TGTGCCAGTAGCCTCGCGGATGGCACCTACGAGCAGTACTTC. Its protein product is CASSLADGTYEQYF. Supplemented by reference TRBV19 and TRBJ2-7, the full variable domain reads DGGITQSPKYLFRKEGQNVTLSCEQNLNHDAMYWYRQDPGQGLRLIYYSQIVNDFQKGDIAEGYSVSREKKESFPLTVTSAQKNPTAFYLCASSLADGTYEQYFGPGTRLTVT.